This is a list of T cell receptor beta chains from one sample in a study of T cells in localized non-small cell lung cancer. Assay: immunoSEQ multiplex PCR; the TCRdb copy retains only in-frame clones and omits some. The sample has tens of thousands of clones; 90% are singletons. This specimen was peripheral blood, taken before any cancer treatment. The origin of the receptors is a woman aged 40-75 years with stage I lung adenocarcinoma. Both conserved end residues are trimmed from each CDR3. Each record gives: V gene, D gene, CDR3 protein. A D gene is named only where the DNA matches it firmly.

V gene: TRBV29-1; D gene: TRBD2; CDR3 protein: SVDRGLAATDTQY
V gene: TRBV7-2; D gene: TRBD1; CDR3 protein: ASSSQGQLGSDTQY
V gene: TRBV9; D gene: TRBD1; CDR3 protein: ASSVASWTGLYGYT
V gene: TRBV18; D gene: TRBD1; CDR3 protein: ASSPRDRVTDTQY
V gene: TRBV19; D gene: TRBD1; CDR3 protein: ASGDRGYQPQH
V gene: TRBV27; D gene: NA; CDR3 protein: ASSLMMGMNTEAF
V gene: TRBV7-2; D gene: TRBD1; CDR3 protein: ASSYTGTGGNTGELF
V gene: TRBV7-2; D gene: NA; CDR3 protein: ASSLTPNEKLF
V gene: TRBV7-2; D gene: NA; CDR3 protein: ASSSSAGTTEAF
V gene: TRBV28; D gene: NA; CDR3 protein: ASSPIRRSNSPLH
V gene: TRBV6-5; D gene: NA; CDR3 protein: ASSYSTGGEAF
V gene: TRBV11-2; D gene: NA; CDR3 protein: ASSPTITGELF
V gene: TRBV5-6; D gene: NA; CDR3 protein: ASSLAGGESPLH
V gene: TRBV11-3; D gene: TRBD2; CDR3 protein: ASSLGASGRRYNEQF
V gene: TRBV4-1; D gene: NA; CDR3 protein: ASSQGINQPQH
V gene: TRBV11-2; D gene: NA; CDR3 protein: ASSPTGSKETQY
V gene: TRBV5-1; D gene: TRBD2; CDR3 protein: ASSFLREGSNEQY
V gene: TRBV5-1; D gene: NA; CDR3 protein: ASSLALQANYGYT
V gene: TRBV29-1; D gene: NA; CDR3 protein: SVSSEAF
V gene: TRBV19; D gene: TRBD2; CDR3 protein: ASKELAGGPDTQY
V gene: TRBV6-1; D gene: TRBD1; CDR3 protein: ASSEGTGVPFNYGYT
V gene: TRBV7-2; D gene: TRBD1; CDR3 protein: ASSPDRGEGYT
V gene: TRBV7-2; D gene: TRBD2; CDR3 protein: ASSLVLAGGPGTGELF
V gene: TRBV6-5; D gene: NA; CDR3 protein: ATVRQDRKGYGYT
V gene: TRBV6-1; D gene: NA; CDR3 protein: ATSHGRERSPLH
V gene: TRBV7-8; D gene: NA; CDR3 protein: ASSSHLGVSGNTIY
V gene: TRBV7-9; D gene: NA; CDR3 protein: ASSLEVYEQY
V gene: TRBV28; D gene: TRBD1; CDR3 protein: ASSLRGTANTEAF
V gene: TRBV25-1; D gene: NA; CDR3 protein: ASSEGGGGYT
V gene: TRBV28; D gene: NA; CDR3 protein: ASSSTGFGEKLF
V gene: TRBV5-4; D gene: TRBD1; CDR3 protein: ASSLEQGVGEKLF
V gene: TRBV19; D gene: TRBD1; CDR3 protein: ASRQGLSGNTIY
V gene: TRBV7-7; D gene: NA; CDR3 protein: ASSLGQWETQY
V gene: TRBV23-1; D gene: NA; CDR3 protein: ASSRGYGYT
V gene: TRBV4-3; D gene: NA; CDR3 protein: ASSQDRTAQGQY
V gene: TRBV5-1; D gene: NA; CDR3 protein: ASSLPVSSGANVLT
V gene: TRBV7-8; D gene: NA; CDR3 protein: ASSLSRSEKLF
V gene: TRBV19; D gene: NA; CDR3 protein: ASSDSPRTGEQY
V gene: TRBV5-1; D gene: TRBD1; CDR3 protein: ASSSTPGQYNSPLH
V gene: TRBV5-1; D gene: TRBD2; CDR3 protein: ASSSSRGTSGRSEQF
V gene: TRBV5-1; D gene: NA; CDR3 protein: ASSLGVAEGNTEAF
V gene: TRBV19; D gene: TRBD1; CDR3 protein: ASSFRQGQPLH
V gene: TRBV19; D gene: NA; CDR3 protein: ASSIEGGYGSPLH
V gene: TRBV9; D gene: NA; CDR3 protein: ASREGTGSYGYT
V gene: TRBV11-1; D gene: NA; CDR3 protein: ASSLSLAPSYNEQF
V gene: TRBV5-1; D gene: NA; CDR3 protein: ASSSRATNEKLF
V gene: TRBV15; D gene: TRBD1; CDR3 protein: ATSRAKGEQGRDRVLGTYGYT
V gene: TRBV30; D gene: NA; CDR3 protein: AWSRGYEQY
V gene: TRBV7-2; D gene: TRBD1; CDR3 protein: ASSRGQGETQY
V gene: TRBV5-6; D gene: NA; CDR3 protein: ANSLRDSYGGYT
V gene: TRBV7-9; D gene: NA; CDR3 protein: ASSLALVVTTNTGELF
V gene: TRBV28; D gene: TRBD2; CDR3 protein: ARSPLILAGGRVNEQY
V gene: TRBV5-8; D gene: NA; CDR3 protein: ASSLGGIDRDTQY
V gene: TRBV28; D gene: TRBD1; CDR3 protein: ASSGGRGFYNEQF